Listed below are T cell receptor beta chains from one sample, sequenced in a study of T cell responses to AZD1222 COVID-19 vaccine. Generated by immunoSEQ multiplex PCR, the TCRdb table keeps only in-frame clones and is missing some. This table has about 120,000 clones, around 89% appearing once. The sequencing here drew on peripheral blood, taken on day 0 of AZD1222 vaccination. Receptor source: an adult in good health. The CDR3 runs from the conserved cysteine through the conserved F or W. The D gene is left open where the match is weak. The listing skips clone size in some rows; elsewhere it reads once, few, many or a size class.

j_call | d_call | v_call | clone_size | cdr3_nt | cdr3_aa
TRBJ1-5 | . | TRBV12-1 | . | TGTGCCAGCAGCTTTAATGTCGGGGGCAGGAACAATCAGCCCCAGCATTTT | CASSFNVGGRNNQPQHF
TRBJ1-2 | . | TRBV10-3 | once | TGTGCCACCTCGGCCTCCAAGCGCGACGGCTACACCTTC | CATSASKRDGYTF
TRBJ2-4 | . | TRBV10-3 | . | TGTGCCATCAGTGAGACAGGGTTAGCCAAAAACATTCAGTACTTC | CAISETGLAKNIQYF
TRBJ1-3 | . | TRBV7-8 | . | TGTGCCAGCTTAGCCTTAGACTCCTCAACCTCTGGAAACACCATATATTTT | CASLALDSSTSGNTIYF
TRBJ1-1 | . | TRBV10-3 | . | TGTGCCATCAGCCAGATACCCGCTGAAGCTTTCTTT | CAISQIPAEAFF
TRBJ1-2 | . | TRBV6-6 | . | TGTGCCAGCATTTACCAGGGGAACTATGGCTACACCTTC | CASIYQGNYGYTF
TRBJ1-4 | . | TRBV6-1 | . | TGTGCCAGCAGTGAAGCTCAAGGGAGTGAAAAACTGTTTTTT | CASSEAQGSEKLFF
TRBJ2-2 | . | TRBV7-9 | . | TGTGCCAGCAGCCGCGGCAGTGACATCCCCCCGGGGGAGCTGTTTTTT | CASSRGSDIPPGELFF
TRBJ1-3 | . | TRBV5-1 | . | TGCGCCAGCAGCTTGAGTGGAAACACCATATATTTT | CASSLSGNTIYF
TRBJ1-2 | . | TRBV5-1 | . | TGCGCCAGCACCGAGGCCAGTGGAAACTATGGCTACACCTTC | CASTEASGNYGYTF
TRBJ2-5 | . | TRBV7-3 | . | TGTGCCAGCAGCCCCTCCGGGGGCTTAGAGACCCAGTACTTC | CASSPSGGLETQYF
TRBJ1-2 | . | TRBV6-5 | . | TGTGCCAGCGGAGTTACGGGGGGTGGCTACACCTTC | CASGVTGGGYTF
TRBJ1-2 | . | TRBV14 | . | TGTGCCAGCAAGCCCAGCGGTGGAGGCTACACCTTC | CASKPSGGGYTF
TRBJ2-5 | TRBD1 | TRBV3-1/TRBV3-2 | . | TGTGCCAGCAGCCAAGTAAAACGCCTACAGGGGAGAGAGACCCAGTACTTC | CASSQVKRLQGRETQYF
TRBJ2-3 | . | TRBV6-5 | . | TGTGCCAGCAGTTCCCCACTAATTAGCTCAGATACGCAGTATTTT | CASSSPLISSDTQYF
TRBJ2-3 | . | TRBV11-2 | once | TGTGCCAGCAGCGAAAGGGTTGTGGATGCAGATACGCAGTATTTT | CASSERVVDADTQYF
TRBJ1-1 | . | TRBV3-1/TRBV3-2 | . | TGTGCCAGCAGCCAAGGTGGCACTGAAGCTTTCTTT | CASSQGGTEAFF
TRBJ2-2 | . | TRBV10-2 | . | TGCGCCAGCAGTGTAATAGCGGACACCGGGGAGCTGTTTTTT | CASSVIADTGELFF